Below are 28 T cell receptor beta chains sequenced from a single sample in a study of cytomegalovirus exposure and HLA in healthy donors. PCR primers comprised 60 Vbeta and 13 Jbeta primers. Profiled with immunoSEQ multiplex PCR; TCRdb holds only in-frame clones, not every one. The sample consists of 180,000 or so clones, 65% to 85% of them appearing once. The sequenced sample consisted of PBMCs. The source of these receptors is a girl between 5 and 17 years old in good health and CMV-seropositive.

The V and J genes are TRBV18 and TRBJ2-5; 11 nucleotides match TRBD2. From germline, CDR1 is KGHSH and CDR2 LQKENI. J lost 2 bases, V lost 3 bases, and 2 bases had no gene match. This CDR3 is built from 15 residues. DNA of the CDR3: TGTGCCAGCTCACCTATAGCGGGAGGGCAAGAGACCCAGTACTTC. Translating gives CASSPIAGGQETQYF.

This rearrangement joins TRBV7-2 to TRBJ1-2, with 10 bases that match TRBD1. Losses at the gene ends were 5 bases for V and 6 bases for J; bases not matched to a gene: 9. Germline CDR1 reads SGHTA; CDR2 reads FQGNSA. The CDR3 has 15 residues. The CDR3 region is CASSAGTGALNGYTF. Here the CDR3 DNA reads TGTGCCAGCAGCGCCGGGACAGGGGCCTTGAATGGCTACACCTTC.

This clone was seen only a few times. Written as DNA, the CDR3 is TGTGCCAGCAGCTTAGAGTTATGGGGCGGTTCCTCTGGAAACACCATATATTTT. This sequence encodes CASSLELWGGSSGNTIYF. The gene calls are TRBV7-2 and TRBJ1-3; perhaps TRBD1 as D (5 bases). Trimming removed 1 base at V and 0 bases at J, with 16 bases between. Germline V gene sequence: CDR1 SGHTA, CDR2 FQGNSA. The CDR3 spans 18 residues. Full variable domain (rest looked up from reference TRBV7-2 and TRBJ1-3): GAGVSQSPSNKVTEKGKDVELRCDPISGHTALYWYRQSLGQGLEFLIYFQGNSAPDKSGLPSDRFSAERTGGSVSTLTIQRTQQEDSAVYLCASSLELWGGSSGNTIYFGEGSWLTVV.

V is TRBV5-4 and J is TRBJ1-1; weak D call: TRBD1 (5 bases). Per the germline V gene, CDR1 is SGHNT and CDR2 is YYREEE (reference sequence). The germline V and J ends were trimmed by 3 bases and 10 bases, with 16 bases remaining between them. This CDR3 is 13 amino acids long. The CDR3 DNA is TGTGCCAGCAGCTCGACTGAGGGACTGGTAGCTTTCTTT. Translating gives CASSSTEGLVAFF.

The V gene is TRBV27, the J gene TRBJ2-1; TRBD2 might be the D (6 bases). CDR1 is MNHEY and CDR2 is SMNVEV in the germline V gene (reference sequence). Trimming took 3 bases from V and 7 from J, leaving 13 bases between them. The CDR3 sequence is 14 residues long. The CDR3 reads CASSFMGGMNEQFF. CDR3 coding DNA: TGTGCCAGCAGTTTCATGGGGGGTATGAATGAGCAGTTCTTC.

The chain combines TRBV5-4 with TRBJ1-4; 7 bases agree with TRBD1. CDR3 size: 15 residues. Germline V gives CDR1 SGHNT, CDR2 YYREEE (reference sequence). After removal of 3 bases from V and 5 bases from J, the junction contained 7 bases not matched to a gene. This chain's CDR3 is CASSWRTGKNEKLFF. In DNA form, the CDR3 reads TGTGCCAGCAGCTGGAGGACAGGAAAGAATGAAAAACTGTTTTTT.

This chain uses TRBV9 with TRBJ2-1, with 11 positions matching TRBD2. The CDR3 has 15 residues. Germline loops: CDR1 SGDLS, CDR2 YYNGEE. The V gene end was trimmed by 3 bases and the J gene end by 8 bases; junction bases not matched to a gene: 7. The CDR3 DNA sequence: TGTGCCAGCAGCGCCACTAGCGGGAGTATCCATGAGCAGTTCTTC. Amino acids: CASSATSGSIHEQFF.

The chain links TRBV12-5 to TRBJ2-7; D not resolved. CDR3 size: 11 residues. Germline V gene sequence: CDR1 LGHNT, CDR2 FRNRAP. V was pared by 3 bases and J by 3 bases, with 3 bases between. This chain's CDR3 is CASGFSYEQYF. Here the CDR3 DNA reads TGTGCTAGTGGTTTTAGCTACGAGCAGTACTTC. The full variable domain, rest sourced from reference TRBV12-5 and TRBJ2-7, is DARVTQTPRHKVTEMGQEVTMRCQPILGHNTVFWYRQTMMQGLELLAYFRNRAPLDDSGMPKDRFSAEMPDATLATLKIQPSEPRDSAVYFCASGFSYEQYFGPGTRLTVT.

The chain uses TRBV9 and TRBJ2-2; D unclear. In germline, CDR1 is SGDLS, CDR2 YYNGEE. V was shortened by 4 bases and J by 3 bases, with 16 bases between the two germline ends. The CDR3 spans 16 residues. The CDR3 DNA is TGTGCCAGCAGCCCCCGTCGTGGAGTCGACACCGGGGAGCTGTTTTTT. This translates into CASSPRRGVDTGELFF.

The chain combines TRBV6-1 with TRBJ2-7; 7 nucleotides match TRBD2. This CDR3 is 15 amino acids long. The germline V gene has CDR1 MNHNS and CDR2 SASEGT. Trimming cost V 5 bases and J 0 bases; bases outside gene matches: 7. The chain's CDR3 is CASSLLAQSSYEQYF. The CDR3 DNA follows: TGTGCCAGCAGTCTACTAGCGCAAAGCTCCTACGAGCAGTACTTC.

CDR3 protein: CASSLQGRGNQPQHF. The CDR3, as DNA: TGTGCCAGCAGTTTACAGGGTCGGGGCAATCAGCCCCAGCATTTT. The genes are TRBV28 and TRBJ1-5, with D possibly matching TRBD1 (5 bases). The V and J ends lost 2 bases and 2 bases respectively, with 10 bases between them. CDR3 length: 15 residues. CDR1 and CDR2 from the germline V gene are MDHEN and SYDVKM.

The V and J genes are TRBV5-1 and TRBJ1-1, with 9 bases matching TRBD1. Germline V gives CDR1 SGHRS, CDR2 YFSETQ. V trimming: 2 bases; J trimming: 4 bases; junction bases outside the gene matches: 3. The CDR3 is 14 amino acids. The CDR3 coding sequence is TGCGCCAGCAGCTTACAGGGGGCATCCACTGAAGCTTTCTTT. This encodes CASSLQGASTEAFF.

The V gene is TRBV11-2, the J gene TRBJ1-2, with D possibly TRBD1 on 6 matching bases. The CDR3 covers 12 residues. V lost 10 bases and J 7 bases, leaving 16 bases between the germline ends. Germline CDR1 is SGHAT and CDR2 is FQNNGV. CDR3 in DNA: TGTGCCAACATGGGGGGGGCTCGTGGCTACACCTTC. It yields the protein CANMGGARGYTF.

This clone was counted a single time. J is TRBJ2-5 and V is TRBV2; 8 positions match TRBD2. Germline V lookup: CDR1 SNHLY, CDR2 FYNNEI. The CDR3 has 16 amino acids. Germline trimming cut 1 base from V and 4 bases from J; bases unmatched to any gene: 8. The CDR3, as DNA: TGTGCCAGCAGTGAAGGTTATAGCGGGATTGCAGAGACCCAGTACTTC. Translation gives CASSEGYSGIAETQYF. The full variable domain, in which reference TRBV2 and TRBJ2-5 provide the parts outside the CDR3, is EPEVTQTPSHQVTQMGQEVILRCVPISNHLYFYWYRQILGQKVEFLVSFYNNEISEKSEIFDDQFSVERPDGSNFTLKIRSTKLEDSAMYFCASSEGYSGIAETQYFGPGTRLLVL.

V is TRBV7-9 and J is TRBJ2-3; tentative D call: TRBD2 (6 bases). Trimming took off 1 base at V and 3 bases at J, with 11 bases between the two ends. This CDR3 is 15 amino acids long. The germline CDR1 and CDR2 sequences are SEHNR and FQNEAQ (reference sequence). The CDR3 protein is CASSLERGGTDTQYF. For the CDR3, the DNA is TGTGCCAGCAGCTTAGAGAGGGGAGGTACAGATACGCAGTATTTT.

The chain recombines TRBV6-5 with TRBJ2-1; 9 bases match TRBD1. CDR3 length: 14 amino acids. Germline loops: CDR1 MNHEY, CDR2 SVGAGI. V lost 5 bases to trimming and J lost 6 bases; unmatched junction nucleotides: 5. The CDR3 reads CASSRRDRANEQFF. CDR3 nucleotide sequence: TGTGCCAGCAGTCGTCGGGACAGGGCCAATGAGCAGTTCTTC.

The chain uses TRBV5-8 and TRBJ2-7; TRBD1 is a possible D gene (6 bases). The CDR3 consists of 15 residues. Germline values: CDR1 SGHTS, CDR2 YDEGEE. The ends were cut back, 2 bases at V and 0 bases at J, with 12 bases in the middle. Written as DNA, the CDR3 is TGTGCCAGCAGCTTCCAGGGGAAATACTCCTACGAGCAGTACTTC. This gives the protein CASSFQGKYSYEQYF.

This sequence joins TRBV7-2 and TRBJ2-5; possibly TRBD2 for D (5 bases). V gave up 5 bases and J gave up 4 bases, with 14 bases separating them. CDR3 length: 14 residues. Germline assignment: CDR1 SGHTA and CDR2 FQGNSA. CDR3 in amino acids: CASSERLNRETQYF. The CDR3 nucleotides are TGTGCCAGCAGCGAACGACTAAACCGAGAGACCCAGTACTTC.

The chain carries TRBV11-2 and TRBJ1-5; D is uncertain. V gave up 5 bases and J gave up 4 bases, with 9 bases separating them. Germline-derived CDR1 and CDR2 are SGHAT and FQNNGV. This CDR3 contains 13 residues. For the CDR3, the DNA is TGTGCCAGCAGCCCCCCTAAGAATCAGCCCCAGCATTTT. This translates into CASSPPKNQPQHF.

The J gene is TRBJ2-3, the V gene TRBV6-4; D is unclear. In germline, CDR1 is MRHNA, CDR2 SNTAGT. Trimming shortened V by 6 bases and J by 3 bases, and 16 bases separated the two germline ends. CDR3 size: 15 residues. The DNA for the CDR3 is TGTGCCAGCAGCCTGGAAAGTGGCGGTACAGATACGCAGTATTTT. Translation: CASSLESGGTDTQYF.

The rearrangement links TRBV15 to TRBJ2-1, with TRBD2 identical over 9 bases. The V gene end was trimmed by 5 bases and the J gene end by 5 bases; junction bases not matched to a gene: 10. There are 16 residues in the CDR3. Germline-derived CDR1 and CDR2 are LNHNV and YYDKDF (reference sequence). The CDR3 DNA is TGTGCCACCAGCGGGGCGGGAGGGCCGGGGAACAATGAGCAGTTCTTC. Translating it yields CATSGAGGPGNNEQFF.

Written as DNA, the CDR3 is TGTGCCAGCAGATTTGGGCCCGTGGGTGGCTACACCTTC. Translating it yields CASRFGPVGGYTF. The rearrangement links TRBV2 to TRBJ1-2; D uncertain. Trimming took 6 bases from V and 7 from J, leaving 15 bases between them. Germline assignment: CDR1 SNHLY and CDR2 FYNNEI. CDR3 size: 13 residues.

The chain employs TRBV14 and TRBJ2-7; no reliable D call. Per the germline V gene, CDR1 is SGHDN and CDR2 is FVKESK. The length of the CDR3 is 15 residues. V gave up 1 base and J gave up 0 bases, with 10 bases separating them. This chain's CDR3 is CASSQGGASSYEQYF. As DNA, the CDR3 is TGTGCCAGCAGCCAAGGTGGTGCCAGCTCCTACGAGCAGTACTTC.

The chain carries TRBV5-4 and TRBJ2-7, with a tentative D call TRBD1 (5 bases). CDR1 and CDR2 (germline): SGHNT, YYREEE (reference sequence). Trimming removed 4 bases at V and 3 bases at J, with 17 bases between. The CDR3 is 15 amino acids. As DNA, the CDR3 is TGTGCCAGCAGCCTCCCAGGGTCCGTCGGCTACGAGCAGTACTTC. Its translation: CASSLPGSVGYEQYF.

This chain uses TRBV27 with TRBJ2-7; 7 positions match TRBD1. The CDR3 has 15 amino acids. The germline CDR1 and CDR2 sequences are MNHEY and SMNVEV (reference sequence). Unmatched junction bases numbered 7, after V lost 2 bases and J lost 3 bases. The CDR3 reads CASSLGQAAYYEQYF. CDR3 in DNA: TGTGCCAGCAGTTTAGGACAGGCGGCCTACTACGAGCAGTACTTC.

Only one count was recorded for this clone. The chain recombines TRBV27 with TRBJ2-7; D is uncertain. The CDR3 length is 14 residues. Germline V lookup: CDR1 MNHEY, CDR2 SMNVEV (reference sequence). Between the trimmed V and J ends, which lost 2 bases and 3 bases, there was a span of 11 bases. The CDR3 loop reads CASSLNPDNYEQYF. CDR3 nucleotide sequence: TGTGCCAGCAGTTTAAACCCAGACAACTACGAGCAGTACTTC.

The CDR3 loop reads CASSFPRESTDTQYF. In DNA form, the CDR3 reads TGTGCCAGCAGCTTTCCTAGAGAGAGTACAGATACGCAGTATTTT. This chain joins TRBV5-6 and TRBJ2-3; D ambiguous. From germline, CDR1 is SGHDT and CDR2 YYEEEE. The CDR3 length is 15 residues. V lost 2 bases and J 3 bases, leaving 13 bases between the germline ends.

The CDR3 DNA reads TGTGCCAGCAGCTTACGATACGGGAGCTCCTACGAGCAGTACTTC. This sequence encodes CASSLRYGSSYEQYF. V usage is TRBV11-3 and J usage is TRBJ2-7, with D tentatively TRBD2 (6 bases). CDR3 length equals 15 residues. The V and J ends lost 2 bases and 0 bases respectively, with 11 bases between them. Looked up from germline, CDR1 is SGHNT and CDR2 is YENEEA.